There are many counts of the clone carrying this T cell receptor (beta chain). Its target is not known. The source of the sample is a study of response to subunit inactivated influenza vaccine. General observations from the study: Only a handful of new T cells, the authors suggested, are recruited with each seasonal influenza vaccination.

TCRdb analysed the RT-PCR reads with MiXCR anew, one entry per CDR3 protein. The repertoire consists of some 500,000 distinct CDR3 sequences, with 10% to 15% occurring once and the leading ten covering roughly 13%. V lost 0 bases, J lost 1 base, and 6 bases lay in between. Germline assignment: CDR1 SGHRS and CDR2 YFSETQ. The CDR3 loop spans 14 amino acids. The chain links TRBV5-1 to TRBJ2-3; D is uncertain. Sample: PBMCs from blood, taken roughly 46 days after vaccination. The sequence came from a middle-aged man who received an inactivated influenza vaccine. The CDR3 sequence: CASSLALGTDTQYF. In nucleotides, the CDR3 is TGCGCCAGCAGCTTGGCCCTAGGCACAGATACGCAGTATTTT.